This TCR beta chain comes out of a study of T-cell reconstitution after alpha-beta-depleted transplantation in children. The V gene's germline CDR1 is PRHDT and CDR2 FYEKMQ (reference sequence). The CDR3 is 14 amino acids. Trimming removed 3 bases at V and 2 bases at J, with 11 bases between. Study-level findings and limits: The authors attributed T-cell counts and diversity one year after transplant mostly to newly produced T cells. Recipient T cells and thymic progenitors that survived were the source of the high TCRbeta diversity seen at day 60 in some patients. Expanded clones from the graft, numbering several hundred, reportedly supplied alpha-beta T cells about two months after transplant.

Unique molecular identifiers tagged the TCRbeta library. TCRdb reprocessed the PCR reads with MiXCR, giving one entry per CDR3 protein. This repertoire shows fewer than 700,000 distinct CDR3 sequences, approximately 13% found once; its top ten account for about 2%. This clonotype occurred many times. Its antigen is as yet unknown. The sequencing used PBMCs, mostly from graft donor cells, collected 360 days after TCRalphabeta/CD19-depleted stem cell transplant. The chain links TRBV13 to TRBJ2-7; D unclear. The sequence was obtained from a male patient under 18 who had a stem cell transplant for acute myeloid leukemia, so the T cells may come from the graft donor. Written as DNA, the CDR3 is TGTGCCAGCAGCTTCTACAACAGCCCCTACGAGCAGTACTTC. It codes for CASSFYNSPYEQYF.